A selection of T cell receptor beta chains follows, all from one sample in a study of response to subunit inactivated influenza vaccine. MiXCR, run by TCRdb on the RT-PCR reads, gives a single entry per CDR3 protein. The sample has over 750,000 distinct CDR3 sequences, around 20% seen once. This specimen consisted of PBMCs from blood, obtained more than 4 days after vaccination. The receptors originated from a man aged 50 to 59 who received an inactivated influenza vaccine. Both conserved end residues are part of each CDR3. A D gene is named only where the DNA matches it firmly. Not every row has a clone size; where given, it reads once, few, many or a size class.

cdr3_aa	cdr3_nt	v_call	clone_size	j_call	d_call
CASLRAGSNQPQHF	TGTGCCAGTCTTCGGGCGGGTAGCAATCAGCCCCAGCATTTT	TRBV6-1	.	TRBJ1-5	.
CASSPQTGAHEQYF	TGTGCCAGCAGCCCACAGACAGGGGCTCACGAGCAGTACTTC	TRBV9	.	TRBJ2-7	TRBD1
CASSLMMRTGGRDNEQFF	TGTGCCAGCAGCTTGATGATGCGGACAGGGGGCAGGGACAATGAGCAGTTCTTC	TRBV5-5	.	TRBJ2-1	TRBD1
CASSRRVTGVSYNEQFF	TGTGCCAGCAGCCGGAGGGTAACGGGAGTGTCCTACAATGAGCAGTTCTTC	TRBV11-2	.	TRBJ2-1	.
CAISEGHYEQYF	TGTGCCATCAGTGAGGGGCATTACGAGCAGTACTTC	TRBV10-3	.	TRBJ2-7	.
CASSPPIPGSTDTQYF	TGTGCCAGCTCACCACCGATTCCCGGTAGCACAGATACGCAGTATTTT	TRBV18	.	TRBJ2-3	.
CASSQDPNVYGYTF	TGCGCCAGCAGCCAAGACCCTAACGTCTATGGCTACACCTTC	TRBV4-1	.	TRBJ1-2	.
CSAQGLAGAQETQYF	TGCAGTGCTCAAGGACTAGCGGGAGCCCAAGAGACCCAGTACTTC	TRBV20-1	few	TRBJ2-5	TRBD2
CSASGGNYNEQFF	TGCAGTGCTAGCGGGGGGAACTACAATGAGCAGTTCTTC	TRBV20-1	many	TRBJ2-1	TRBD2
CASSQDFTGKETQYF	TGCGCCAGCAGCCAAGATTTCACCGGCAAAGAGACCCAGTACTTC	TRBV4-3	few	TRBJ2-5	.
CASSLELRFYEQYF	TGTGCCAGCAGCTTAGAGTTGAGGTTCTACGAGCAGTACTTC	TRBV7-2	few	TRBJ2-7	.
CASSLGGQPYEQYF	TGTGCCAGCAGCTTAGGGGGACAGCCCTACGAGCAGTACTTC	TRBV7-6	few	TRBJ2-7	TRBD1
CSARPGTSGNYNEQFF	TGCAGTGCTAGACCCGGGACTAGCGGAAACTACAATGAGCAGTTCTTC	TRBV20-1	.	TRBJ2-1	TRBD2
CASSSNFRGWGETQYF	TGTGCCAGCAGTTCAAACTTCAGGGGTTGGGGCGAGACCCAGTACTTC	TRBV6-5	few	TRBJ2-5	.
CSASRGLAETYEQYF	TGCAGTGCCTCCAGGGGGCTAGCGGAGACCTACGAGCAGTACTTC	TRBV20-1	.	TRBJ2-7	.
CASSSGKRSPNHEQYF	TGTGCCAGCAGTAGTGGAAAGCGGTCTCCGAACCACGAGCAGTACTTC	TRBV6-2/TRBV6-3	few	TRBJ2-7	.
CASSLAGTAEKLFF	TGTGCCAGCAGCTTAGCGGGAACAGCTGAAAAACTGTTTTTT	TRBV7-2	few	TRBJ1-4	.
CASSQRDHRDTQYF	TGTGCCAGCAGCCAGCGGGACCACCGAGATACGCAGTATTTT	TRBV4-2	.	TRBJ2-3	.
CASSFNTGDRSYEQYF	TGCGCCAGCAGCTTTAATACAGGGGACCGCTCCTACGAGCAGTACTTC	TRBV5-1	few	TRBJ2-7	TRBD1
CASSLAGGPDEQFF	TGTGCCAGCAGCTTAGCGGGGGGGCCAGATGAGCAGTTCTTC	TRBV7-2	many	TRBJ2-1	.
CASSTDRMNTGELFF	TGTGCCAGCAGCACTGACAGGATGAACACCGGGGAGCTGTTTTTT	TRBV5-4	.	TRBJ2-2	.
CASSSRDGRTDTQYF	TGTGCCAGCAGTTCCCGGGACGGCCGCACAGATACGCAGTATTTT	TRBV27	few	TRBJ2-3	.
CSAGRGGTEAFF	TGCAGCGCCGGTCGGGGAGGCACTGAAGCTTTCTTT	TRBV29-1	many	TRBJ1-1	.